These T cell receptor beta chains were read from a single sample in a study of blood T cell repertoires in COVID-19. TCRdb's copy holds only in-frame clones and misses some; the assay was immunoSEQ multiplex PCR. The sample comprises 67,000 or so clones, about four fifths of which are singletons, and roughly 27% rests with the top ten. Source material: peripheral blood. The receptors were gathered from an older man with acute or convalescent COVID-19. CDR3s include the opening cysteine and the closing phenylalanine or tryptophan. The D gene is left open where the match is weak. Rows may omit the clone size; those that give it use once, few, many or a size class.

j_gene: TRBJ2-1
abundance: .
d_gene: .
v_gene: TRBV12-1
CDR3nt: TGTGCCAGCAGCCGGGAGGGGGCCTACAATGAGCAGTTCTTC
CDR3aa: CASSREGAYNEQFF

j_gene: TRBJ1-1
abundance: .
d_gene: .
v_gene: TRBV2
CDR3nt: TGTGCCAGCAGTACCCATGGCAGGGCGAACACTGAAGCTTTCTTT
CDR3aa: CASSTHGRANTEAFF

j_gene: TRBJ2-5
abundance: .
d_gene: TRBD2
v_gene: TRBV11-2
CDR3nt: TGTGCCAGCACCGGGGGAGGGGCTTATGAGACCCAGTACTTC
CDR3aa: CASTGGGAYETQYF

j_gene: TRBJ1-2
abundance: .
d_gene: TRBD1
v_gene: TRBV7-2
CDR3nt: TGTGCCAGCAGCTCTACGACAGGGGAGGGGTATGGCTACACCTTC
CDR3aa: CASSSTTGEGYGYTF

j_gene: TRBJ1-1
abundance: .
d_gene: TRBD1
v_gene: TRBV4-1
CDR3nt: TGCGCCAGCAGCCAGGACTTCGGGACAGCGAACACTGAAGCTTTCTTT
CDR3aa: CASSQDFGTANTEAFF

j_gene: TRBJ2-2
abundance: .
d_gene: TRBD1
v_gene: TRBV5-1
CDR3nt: TGCGCCAGCAGTTCGGACAGGGGAAAATACGGGGAGCTGTTTTTT
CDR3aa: CASSSDRGKYGELFF

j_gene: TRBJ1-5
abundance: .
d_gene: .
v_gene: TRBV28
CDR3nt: TGTGCCAGCAGTTCGGGAGATCAGCCCCAGCATTTT
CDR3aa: CASSSGDQPQHF

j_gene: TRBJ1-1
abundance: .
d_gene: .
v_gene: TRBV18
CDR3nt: TGTGCCAGCTCACTCTCAGGACAGCTTTTGAACACTGAAGCTTTCTTT
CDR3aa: CASSLSGQLLNTEAFF

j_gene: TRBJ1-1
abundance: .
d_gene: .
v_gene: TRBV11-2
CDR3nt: TGTGCCAGCAGCCCCCCCGGCGGTGAAGCTTTCTTT
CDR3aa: CASSPPGGEAFF

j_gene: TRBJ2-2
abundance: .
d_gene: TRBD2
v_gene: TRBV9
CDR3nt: TGTGCCAGCAGCCCCGGCCGCGGGAGGGCCCTCGGAGAGGAGCTGTTTTTT
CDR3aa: CASSPGRGRALGEELFF

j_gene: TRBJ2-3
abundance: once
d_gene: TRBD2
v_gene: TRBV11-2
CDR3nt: TGTGCCAGCAGCTTAGAGCCCCTAGCGGGAGATACGCAGTATTTT
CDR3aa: CASSLEPLAGDTQYF

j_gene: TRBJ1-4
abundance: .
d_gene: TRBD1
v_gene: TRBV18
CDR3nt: TGTGCCAGCTCACCGTGGGACAGGGATGAAAAACTGTTTTTT
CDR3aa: CASSPWDRDEKLFF

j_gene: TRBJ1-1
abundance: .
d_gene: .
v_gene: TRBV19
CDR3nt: TGTGCCAGTAGTATCGGGAGGAGCACTGAAGCTTTCTTT
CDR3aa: CASSIGRSTEAFF

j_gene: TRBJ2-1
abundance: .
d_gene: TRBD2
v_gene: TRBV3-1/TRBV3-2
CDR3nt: TGTGCCAGCACCCCGGGACTAGCGGGAGCGGGTGAGCAGTTCTTC
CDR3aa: CASTPGLAGAGEQFF

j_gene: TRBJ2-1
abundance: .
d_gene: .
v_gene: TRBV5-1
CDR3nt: TGCGCCAGCAGCGAGGGGACTGGAAGCTCCTACAATGAGCAGTTCTTC
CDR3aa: CASSEGTGSSYNEQFF

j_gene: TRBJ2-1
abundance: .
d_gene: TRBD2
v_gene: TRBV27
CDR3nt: TGTGCCAGCTCCCCGGGAGGGCTTTACTCCTACAATGAGCAGTTCTTC
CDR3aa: CASSPGGLYSYNEQFF

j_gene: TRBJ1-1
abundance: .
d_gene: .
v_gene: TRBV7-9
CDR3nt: TGTGCCAGCAGCTTAACGGTATCGAACACTGAAGCTTTCTTT
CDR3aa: CASSLTVSNTEAFF

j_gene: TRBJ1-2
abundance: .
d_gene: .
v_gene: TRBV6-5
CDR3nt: TGTGCCAGCAGAGGGGTTGGCGGGGGTGGCTACACCTTC
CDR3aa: CASRGVGGGGYTF

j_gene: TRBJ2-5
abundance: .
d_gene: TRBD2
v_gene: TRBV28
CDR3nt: TGTGCCAGCATCCCGGGACTAGCTGCCCAAATCTACCAAGAGACCCAGTACTTC
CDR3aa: CASIPGLAAQIYQETQYF

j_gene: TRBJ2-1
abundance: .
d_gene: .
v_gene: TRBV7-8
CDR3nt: TGTGCCAGCAGCCCCTTAGACTCCTACAATGAGCAGTTCTTC
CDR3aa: CASSPLDSYNEQFF

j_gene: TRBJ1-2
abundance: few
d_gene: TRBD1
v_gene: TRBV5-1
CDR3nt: TGCGCCAGCAGCTTGGGACCAGGGACAGGGGGGAATGGCTACACCTTC
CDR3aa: CASSLGPGTGGNGYTF

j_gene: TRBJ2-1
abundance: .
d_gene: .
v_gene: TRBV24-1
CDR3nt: TGTGCCACCAGTGATTTGGACAGTTACAATGAGCAGTTCTTC
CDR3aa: CATSDLDSYNEQFF

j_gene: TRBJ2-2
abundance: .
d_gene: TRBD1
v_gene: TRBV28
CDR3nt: TGTGCCAGCAGCCCCACAGGGGGAGAAGCCGGGGAGCTGTTTTTT
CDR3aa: CASSPTGGEAGELFF

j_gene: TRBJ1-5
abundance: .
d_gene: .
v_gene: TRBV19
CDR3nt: TGTGCCAGTAGACGACAGGTAGAAGCCAATCAGCCCCAGCATTTT
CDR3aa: CASRRQVEANQPQHF

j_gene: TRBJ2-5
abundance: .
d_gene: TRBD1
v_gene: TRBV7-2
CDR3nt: TGTGCCAGCAGCTCCGAGCGGGGACAGGGTAGAGAGACCCAGTACTTC
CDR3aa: CASSSERGQGRETQYF

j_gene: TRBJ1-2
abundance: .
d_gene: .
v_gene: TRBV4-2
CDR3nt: TGTGCCAGCAGCCAAGAGGGGGGGGGCAGATTCTATGGCTACACCTTC
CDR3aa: CASSQEGGGRFYGYTF

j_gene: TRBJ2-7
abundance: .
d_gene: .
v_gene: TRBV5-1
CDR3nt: TGCGCCAGCAGCTTTGAAAGCGGGCGCTCCTACGAGCAGTACTTC
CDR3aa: CASSFESGRSYEQYF

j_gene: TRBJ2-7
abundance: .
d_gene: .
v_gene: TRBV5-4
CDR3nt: TGTGCCAGCAGTCGGACGTGGCCCTCGGGGGAGCAGTACTTC
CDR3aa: CASSRTWPSGEQYF

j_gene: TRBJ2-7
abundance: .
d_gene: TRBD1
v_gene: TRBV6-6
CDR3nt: TGTGCCAGCAGTCGTTTAGAGGGGACAGGGTCCTACGAGCAGTACTTC
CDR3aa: CASSRLEGTGSYEQYF

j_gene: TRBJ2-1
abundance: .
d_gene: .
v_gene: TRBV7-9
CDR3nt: TGTGCCAGCAGCCGTCCTAGGAATGAGCAGTTCTTC
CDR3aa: CASSRPRNEQFF

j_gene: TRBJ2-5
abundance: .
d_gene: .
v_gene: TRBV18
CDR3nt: TGTGCCAGCTCACCTTTAGCGAGAGAGACCCAGTACTTC
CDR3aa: CASSPLARETQYF

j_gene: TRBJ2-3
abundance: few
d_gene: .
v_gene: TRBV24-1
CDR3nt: TGTGCCACCAGTGATCGGGGACAAGGGGGAGATACGCAGTATTTT
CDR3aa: CATSDRGQGGDTQYF

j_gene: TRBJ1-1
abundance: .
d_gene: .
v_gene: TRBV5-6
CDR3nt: TGTGCCAGCAGCTCGGACAGAATAGCCACTGAAGCTTTCTTT
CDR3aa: CASSSDRIATEAFF

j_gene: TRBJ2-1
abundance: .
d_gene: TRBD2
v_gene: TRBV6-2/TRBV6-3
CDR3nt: TGTGCCAGCAGTTACTCGAAACTAGCGGGACCTCCGGACAATGAGCAGTTCTTC
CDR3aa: CASSYSKLAGPPDNEQFF

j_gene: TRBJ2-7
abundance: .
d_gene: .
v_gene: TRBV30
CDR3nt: TGTGCCTGGAGTGGGAAGGTAGGGGGCGAGCAGTACTTC
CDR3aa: CAWSGKVGGEQYF

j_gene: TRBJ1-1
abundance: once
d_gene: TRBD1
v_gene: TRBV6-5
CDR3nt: TGTGCCAGCAGGTACGACAGGGGTACAACTGAAGCTTTCTTT
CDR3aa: CASRYDRGTTEAFF

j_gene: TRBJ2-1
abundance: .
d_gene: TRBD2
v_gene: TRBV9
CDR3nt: TGTGCCAGCAGCGTAGCTAGCGGGATCCCCAATGAGCAGTTCTTC
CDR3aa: CASSVASGIPNEQFF

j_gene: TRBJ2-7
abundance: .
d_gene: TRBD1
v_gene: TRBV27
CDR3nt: TGTGCCAGCAGTAAAGGGGGCGTTTTCGAGCAGTACTTC
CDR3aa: CASSKGGVFEQYF

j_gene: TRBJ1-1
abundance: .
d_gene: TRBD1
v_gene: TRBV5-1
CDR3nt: TGCGCCAGCAGCTTACGACAGGGGGAAATGAACACTGAAGCTTTCTTT
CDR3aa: CASSLRQGEMNTEAFF

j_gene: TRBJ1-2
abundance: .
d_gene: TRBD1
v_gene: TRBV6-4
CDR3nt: TGTGCCAGCAGTCCCGACAGGGTTGGCTATGGCTACACCTTC
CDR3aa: CASSPDRVGYGYTF

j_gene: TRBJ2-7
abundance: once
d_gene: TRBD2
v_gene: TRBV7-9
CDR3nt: TGTGCCAGCAGCAAGGTAGCGGGAGAACACGAGCAGTACTTC
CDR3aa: CASSKVAGEHEQYF

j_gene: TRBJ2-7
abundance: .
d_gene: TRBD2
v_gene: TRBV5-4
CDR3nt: TGTGCCAGCAGCTTGGCTAGCGGAGACTACGAGCAGTACTTC
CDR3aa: CASSLASGDYEQYF

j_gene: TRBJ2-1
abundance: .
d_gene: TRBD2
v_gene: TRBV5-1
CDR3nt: TGCGCCAGCAGCTGGGGCAGCGGGAGTAATGAGCAGTTCTTC
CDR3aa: CASSWGSGSNEQFF

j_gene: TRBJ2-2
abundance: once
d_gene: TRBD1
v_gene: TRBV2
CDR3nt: TGTGCCAGCAGTGAAGCCCCGACAGGGGCCGGCGGGGAGCTGTTTTTT
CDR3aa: CASSEAPTGAGGELFF

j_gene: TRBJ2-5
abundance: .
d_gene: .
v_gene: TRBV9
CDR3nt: TGTGCCAGCAGCGTAGCGATTGGGGGGAGAGAGACCCAGTACTTC
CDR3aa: CASSVAIGGRETQYF

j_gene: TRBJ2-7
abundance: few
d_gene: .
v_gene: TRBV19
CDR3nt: TGTGCCAGTAGTGAGGACAGCTTCTACGAGCAGTACTTC
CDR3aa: CASSEDSFYEQYF

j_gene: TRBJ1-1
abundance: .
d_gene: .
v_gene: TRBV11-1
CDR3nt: TGTGCCAGCAGCGCTACAGGGCCCACTGAAGCTTTCTTT
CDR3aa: CASSATGPTEAFF

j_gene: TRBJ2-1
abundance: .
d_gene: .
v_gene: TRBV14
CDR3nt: TGTGCCAGCCAATATAGCGGTTCCTACAATGAGCAGTTCTTC
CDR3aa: CASQYSGSYNEQFF

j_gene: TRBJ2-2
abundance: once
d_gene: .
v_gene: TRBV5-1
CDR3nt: TGCGCCAGCAGCAGGCGGGTGTTGAACACCGGGGAGCTGTTTTTT
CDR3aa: CASSRRVLNTGELFF

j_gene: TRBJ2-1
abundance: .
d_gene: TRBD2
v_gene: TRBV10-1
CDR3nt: TGCGCCAGCAGTGAGGTTAGCGGGGGCTCCTACAATGAGCAGTTCTTC
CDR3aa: CASSEVSGGSYNEQFF

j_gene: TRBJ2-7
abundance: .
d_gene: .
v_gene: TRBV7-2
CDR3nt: TGTGCCAGCAGCTTCAGCAGCGGGCAAGCTTACGAGCAGTACTTC
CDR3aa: CASSFSSGQAYEQYF

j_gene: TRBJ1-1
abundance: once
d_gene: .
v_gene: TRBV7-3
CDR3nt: TGTGCCAGCAGCTTAGGAAATCCCAGGGTGGGCACTGAAGCTTTCTTT
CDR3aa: CASSLGNPRVGTEAFF

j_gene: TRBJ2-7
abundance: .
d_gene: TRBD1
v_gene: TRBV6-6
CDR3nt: TGTGCCAGCAGTTCCTGGGACAGGGCACCCTACGAGCAGTACTTC
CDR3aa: CASSSWDRAPYEQYF

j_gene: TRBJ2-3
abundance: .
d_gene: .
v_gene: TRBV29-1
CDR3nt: TGCAGCGTTGAAGGAGGTACAGGGACCCACACAGATACGCAGTATTTT
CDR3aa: CSVEGGTGTHTDTQYF